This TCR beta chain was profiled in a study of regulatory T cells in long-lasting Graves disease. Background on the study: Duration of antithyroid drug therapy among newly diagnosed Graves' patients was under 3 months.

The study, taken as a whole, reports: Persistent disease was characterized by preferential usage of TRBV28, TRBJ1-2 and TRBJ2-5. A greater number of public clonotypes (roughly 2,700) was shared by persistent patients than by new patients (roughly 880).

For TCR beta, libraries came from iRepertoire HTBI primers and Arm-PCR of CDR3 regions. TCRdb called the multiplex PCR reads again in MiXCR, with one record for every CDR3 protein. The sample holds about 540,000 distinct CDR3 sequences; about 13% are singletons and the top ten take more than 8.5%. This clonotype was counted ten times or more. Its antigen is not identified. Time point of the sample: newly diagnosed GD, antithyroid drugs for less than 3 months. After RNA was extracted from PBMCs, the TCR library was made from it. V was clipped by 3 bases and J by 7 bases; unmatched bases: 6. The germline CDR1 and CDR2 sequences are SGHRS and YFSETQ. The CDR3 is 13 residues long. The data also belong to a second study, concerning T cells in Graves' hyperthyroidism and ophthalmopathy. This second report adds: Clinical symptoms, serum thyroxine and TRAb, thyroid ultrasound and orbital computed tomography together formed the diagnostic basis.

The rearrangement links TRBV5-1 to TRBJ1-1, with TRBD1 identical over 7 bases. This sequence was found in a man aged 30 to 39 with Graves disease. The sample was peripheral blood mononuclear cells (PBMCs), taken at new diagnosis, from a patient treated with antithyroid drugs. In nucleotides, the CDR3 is TGCGCCAGCAGCTCTTCCGGGACAGTTGAAGCTTTCTTT. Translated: CASSSSGTVEAFF.